The T cell receptor beta chain described here comes from a study of naive and memory T cell subsets. Study observations and caveats: TCR transcript changes with activation or differentiation may affect this RNA method.

Amplification of ligated cDNA took four PCR rounds with SP2 and nested alpha and beta constant primers. Reverse transcription of blood and skin TCR RNA was primed at alpha and beta constant regions. TCRdb processed the 5' RACE reads anew with MiXCR; each CDR3 protein has one entry. The profile shows about 62,000 distinct CDR3 sequences, approximately 8% of them singletons. In the case of this clonotype: Its antigen remains unidentified.

An oligonucleotide containing a UMI was ligated to the 3' end of TCR cDNA. Whole blood, roughly 2.6 ml, came from adult healthy volunteers. Unsorted total RNA, about 1 to 1000 ng, was DNase treated before reverse transcription. CDR3 size: 14 residues. V was pared by 4 bases and J by 2 bases, with 7 bases of the junction left unmatched. Germline lookup yields CDR1 SQVTM and CDR2 ANQGSEA. The receptor comes from a female donor in good health. The rearrangement joins TRBV29-1 to TRBJ2-7, with 8 bases identical to TRBD1. CDR3 in amino acids: CSVAPGQDPYEQYF. CDR3 nucleotides: TGCAGCGTTGCACCGGGACAGGACCCCTACGAGCAGTACTTC.